This T cell receptor (beta chain) came from a study of CD8+CD57+ T cells in acquired aplastic anemia. The wider study: Sorted CD4+ plus CD8+ cells gave DNA averaging about 3 ug.

Findings of the study overall: Some 31 sequences, all CD8+ CDR3, were shared between patients and controls. A significant difference in CD8+ Simpson's diversity between patients and controls was not found.

Profiles of TCR beta VDJ and CDR3 were generated from a genomic DNA template. TCRdb independently ran MiXCR on the reads; one entry per CDR3 protein. The table has 150,000 or so distinct CDR3 sequences, 50% to 75% seen once. About this clonotype itself: Its target is unknown.

Trimming cost V 7 bases and J 5 bases; bases outside gene matches: 9. The CDR3 loop spans 15 amino acids. Germline values: CDR1 KGHDR, CDR2 SFDVKD. J is TRBJ2-1 and V is TRBV24-1; 8 positions agree with TRBD2. The receptor comes from a human donor in good health. Sequencing was carried out using sorted CD4+, CD8+, or CD8+CD57+ T cells (not recorded which) from PBMCs. The CDR3 spells CATSPPGTRDNEQFF. DNA for the CDR3: TGTGCCACCAGCCCCCCCGGGACTAGGGACAATGAGCAGTTCTTC.